These 10 T cell receptor beta chains share one sample of origin, sequenced in a study of blood T cell repertoires in COVID-19. Generated by immunoSEQ multiplex PCR, the TCRdb table keeps only in-frame clones and is missing some. The table shows fewer than 90,000 clones, with 60% to 85% occurring only once. Sequenced input: peripheral blood. The receptors were sampled from a human donor in a cohort sampled during active COVID-19.

This sequence joins TRBV24-1 and TRBJ2-5; possible D gene TRBD1, 6 bases. Trimming took off 3 bases at V and 4 bases at J, with 20 bases between the two ends. Germline V lookup: CDR1 KGHDR, CDR2 SFDVKD. The CDR3 has 17 amino acids. The CDR3 sequence: CATSDLPGGGVGETQYF. Here the CDR3 DNA reads TGTGCCACCAGTGATCTTCCGGGTGGGGGCGTAGGAGAGACCCAGTACTTC.

This clone was counted once. The V gene is TRBV11-2, the J gene TRBJ2-7; the match to TRBD2 covers 9 bases. There are 15 residues in the CDR3. V shed 1 base, J shed 4 bases, and the junction held 5 bases outside the gene matches. CDR1 is SGHAT and CDR2 is FQNNGV in the germline V gene. DNA of the CDR3: TGTGCCAGCAGCTTAGTGTTTAGCGGGGGATACGAGCAGTACTTC. Its translation: CASSLVFSGGYEQYF.

J is TRBJ1-2 and V is TRBV6-6; D remains ambiguous. Germline CDR1 reads MNHNY; CDR2 reads SVGAGI (reference sequence). V lost 6 bases and J 10 bases, leaving 15 bases between the germline ends. This CDR3 region has 12 residues. The CDR3 spells CASSPPSVHYTF. The DNA for the CDR3 is TGTGCCAGCAGCCCCCCGTCAGTCCACTACACCTTC.

The chain is built from TRBV29-1 and TRBJ2-5; D uncertain. The CDR3 totals 14 residues. V dropped 4 bases and J dropped 5 bases, with 17 bases sitting between them. Looked up from germline, CDR1 is SQVTM and CDR2 is ANQGSEA. The CDR3 nucleotides are TGCAGCGTTGCTGCGGATGGCCACGGGGAGACCCAGTACTTC. The encoded protein is CSVAADGHGETQYF.

The chain combines TRBV6-2 or TRBV6-3 with TRBJ2-6; the match to TRBD2 covers 7 bases. The ends lost 7 bases at V and 0 bases at J; junction bases unmatched: 9. CDR1 and CDR2 from the germline V gene are MNHEY and SVGEGT. The CDR3 spans 17 residues. CDR3 nucleotide sequence: TGTGCCAGCACCCCCCCGGGAGGCAACTCTGGGGCCAACGTCCTGACTTTC. Protein product: CASTPPGGNSGANVLTF.

The table lists this clone with a few counts. V usage is TRBV5-4 and J usage is TRBJ2-2, with 9 bases that match TRBD2. The trim removed 5 bases at V and 6 bases at J, leaving 8 bases unmatched. The CDR3 totals 15 residues. Germline CDR1 and CDR2: SGHNT and YYREEE (reference sequence). CDR3: CASSTGTSFSGELFF. In DNA, the CDR3 is TGTGCCAGCAGTACCGGGACTAGCTTCTCCGGGGAGCTGTTTTTT.

The rearrangement links TRBV4-1 to TRBJ2-7; 14 nucleotides align to TRBD2. The CDR3 has 19 residues. V dropped 2 bases and J dropped 1; count of bases not matched to a gene: 10. Germline CDR1 and CDR2: MGHRA and YSYEKL. CDR3 protein: CASSQPGLAGGPGSYEQYF. CDR3 sequence (DNA): TGCGCCAGCAGCCAACCCGGACTAGCGGGAGGCCCGGGGTCCTACGAGCAGTACTTC.

This chain uses TRBV6-5 with TRBJ2-2; D perhaps matches TRBD2 (7 bases). The CDR3 consists of 14 residues. V lost 7 bases to trimming and J lost 4 bases, with 13 bases between them. The germline CDR1 and CDR2 sequences are MNHEY and SVGAGI. DNA for the CDR3: TGTGCCAGCAAGGGAGGGGGTCGCACCGGGGAGCTGTTTTTT. It translates to CASKGGGRTGELFF.

The rearrangement joins TRBV5-1 to TRBJ1-1; 7 nucleotides align to TRBD1. J lost 10 bases, V lost 1 base, and 4 bases had no gene match. Germline V gene sequence: CDR1 SGHRS, CDR2 YFSETQ. The CDR3 consists of 12 residues. In DNA form, the CDR3 reads TGCGCCAGCAGCTTGAACAGGGGTCGAGCTTTCTTT. Translated, it gives CASSLNRGRAFF.

V and J are TRBV25-1 and TRBJ1-1; TRBD1 matches 9 bases. Germline values: CDR1 MGHDK, CDR2 SYGVNS. CDR3 length: 14 amino acids. V gave up 6 bases and J gave up 0 bases; unmatched junction bases: 2. Here the CDR3 DNA reads TGTGCCAGCAGGGGGACAGGGCTGAACACTGAAGCTTTCTTT. It specifies CASRGTGLNTEAFF.